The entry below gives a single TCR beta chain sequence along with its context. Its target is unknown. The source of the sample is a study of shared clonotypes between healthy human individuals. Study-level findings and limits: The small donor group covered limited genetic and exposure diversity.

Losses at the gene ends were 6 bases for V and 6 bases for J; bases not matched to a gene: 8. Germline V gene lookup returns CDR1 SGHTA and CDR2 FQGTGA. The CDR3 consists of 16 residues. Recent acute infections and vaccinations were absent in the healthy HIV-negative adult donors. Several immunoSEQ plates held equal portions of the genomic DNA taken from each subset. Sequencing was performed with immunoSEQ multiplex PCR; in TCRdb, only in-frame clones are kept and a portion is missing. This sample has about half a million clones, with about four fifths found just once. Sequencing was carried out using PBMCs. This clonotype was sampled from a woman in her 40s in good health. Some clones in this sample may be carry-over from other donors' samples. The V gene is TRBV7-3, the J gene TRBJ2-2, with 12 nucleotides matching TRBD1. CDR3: CASRMPGTGGSGELFF. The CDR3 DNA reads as TGTGCCAGCAGAATGCCCGGGACAGGGGGCTCCGGGGAGCTGTTTTTT.